The sequence of this TCR beta chain was determined in a study of CXCR3-negative and CXCR3-positive naive CD8 T cells. Study-wide points: Similar levels of surface CD5 were seen between naive subsets; TCR strength was inferred from TRB CDR3 properties.

The CDR3 contains 14 residues. Germline CDR1 reads SQVTM; CDR2 reads ANQGSEA. Concerning this clonotype: Its antigen is not known.

All TRB cDNA libraries came from 5' RACE performed with UMI labels. TCRdb re-called the 5' RACE reads, yielding one record per CDR3 amino acid sequence without DNA. The sample totals roughly 48,000 distinct CDR3 sequences. This clonotype was sampled from a human donor in good health. Some clones in this sample may be carry-over from other donors' samples. The source material was memory CD8+ T cells from blood. The chain couples TRBV29-1 to TRBJ2-1; TCRdb designates TRBD1, a call that cannot be tested without DNA. The CDR3 is CSVEPGHLYNEQFF.